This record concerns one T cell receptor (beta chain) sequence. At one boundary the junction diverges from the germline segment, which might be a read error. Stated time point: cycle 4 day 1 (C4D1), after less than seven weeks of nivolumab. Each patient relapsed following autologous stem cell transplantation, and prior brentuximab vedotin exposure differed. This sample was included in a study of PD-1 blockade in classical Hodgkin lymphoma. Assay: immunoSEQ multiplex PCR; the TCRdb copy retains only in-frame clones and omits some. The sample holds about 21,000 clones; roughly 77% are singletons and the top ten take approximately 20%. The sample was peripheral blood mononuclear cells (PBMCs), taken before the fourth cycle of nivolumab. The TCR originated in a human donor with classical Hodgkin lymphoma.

CDR3 nucleotides: TGTGCCAGCAGTGGTGGCGATCTGGCTACAAAGTCGGGCCAACGTCCTGACTTC. This sequence encodes CASSGGDLATKSGQRPDF. The chain uses TRBV27 and TRBJ2-6; no clear D. The CDR3 length is 18 residues. Germline values: CDR1 MNHEY, CDR2 SMNVEV (reference sequence). Variable domain in full (rest from reference TRBV27 and TRBJ2-6): EAQVTQNPRYLITVTGKKLTVTCSQNMNHEYMSWYRQDPGLGLRQIYYSMNVEVTDKGDVPEGYKVSRKEKRNFPLILESPSPNQTSLYFCASSGGDLATKSGQRPDFGAGSRLTVL.